These 21 T cell receptor beta chains share one sample of origin, sequenced in a study of blood T cell repertoires in COVID-19 (dated by TCRdb to 2020 to 2021). Library generation was performed with the immunoSEQ multiplex PCR assay. What TCRdb holds here is the immuneACCESS table cut down to in-frame rearrangements. Part of the clones is not present; checked against another copy, under half of the missing clones reflect an unresolved V gene, and the others are unexplained. Counted in this sample were 150,000 or so clones; 83% of them appeared once. Together, the top ten hold 9% to 13% of the sample. The sequencing sample was made of peripheral blood. The receptor source for this set is a woman aged 60-70 years with COVID-19, enrolled during active disease.

The chain joins TRBV5-1 to TRBJ2-3; no firm D call. CDR3 length: 13 amino acids. CDR1 and CDR2 (germline): SGHRS, YFSETQ. V shed 0 bases and J shed 4 bases, with 6 bases lying between them. This CDR3 reads CASSLEAPDTQYF. The DNA of the CDR3 is TGCGCCAGCAGCTTGGAAGCCCCAGATACGCAGTATTTT.

V gene TRBV7-9 combines with J gene TRBJ1-4; D remains ambiguous. The length of the CDR3 is 14 residues. Looked up from germline, CDR1 is SEHNR and CDR2 is FQNEAQ (reference sequence). Trimming cost V 2 bases and J 3 bases, with 7 bases left between them. The CDR3 reads CASSLSTPNEKLFF. Here the CDR3 DNA reads TGTGCCAGCAGCTTATCGACACCTAATGAAAAACTGTTTTTT.

This clone has just a few counts. This chain uses TRBV6-5 with TRBJ1-1; TRBD1 is a possible D gene (6 bases). This CDR3 comprises 14 residues. V was cut by 5 bases and J by 4 bases, with 14 bases left in between. Germline lookup yields CDR1 MNHEY and CDR2 SVGAGI. The CDR3 spells CASSPPGRGTEAFF. CDR3 in DNA: TGTGCCAGCAGTCCCCCGGGCAGGGGCACTGAAGCTTTCTTT.

The chain employs TRBV6-5 and TRBJ2-7, with a possible D match to TRBD1 (6 bases). Per the germline V gene, CDR1 is MNHEY and CDR2 is SVGAGI. Trimming removed 7 bases from V and 0 bases from J, with 13 bases in between. The CDR3 is 14 residues long. The CDR3 coding sequence is TGTGCCAGCACCTTGACAGGCAGCTCCTACGAGCAGTACGTC. Amino acid sequence: CASTLTGSSYEQYV.

J is TRBJ1-1 and V is TRBV5-6, with D unresolved. This CDR3 has 13 amino acids. Germline V CDR1 and CDR2: SGHDT, YYEEEE. The germline V and J ends were trimmed by 1 base and 7 bases, with 11 bases remaining between them. The CDR3 region is CASSLRRRYEAFF. In nucleotides, the CDR3 is TGTGCCAGCAGCTTGCGGCGGCGGTATGAAGCTTTCTTT.

This clone was detected only once. The genes are TRBV12-5 and TRBJ2-7, with TRBD1 matching over 8 bases. The CDR3 totals 12 residues. Looked up from germline, CDR1 is LGHNT and CDR2 is FRNRAP. Trimming at V came to 5 bases and at J to 3 bases, leaving 0 bases not matched to a gene. The CDR3 protein is CASGGTGYEQYF. In DNA, the CDR3 is TGTGCTAGTGGTGGGACAGGCTACGAGCAGTACTTC.

The chain recombines TRBV2 with TRBJ1-2, with D possibly TRBD1 on 5 matching bases. Trimming shortened V by 3 bases and J by 5 bases, and 10 bases separated the two germline ends. The CDR3 is 13 residues long. The germline V gene has CDR1 SNHLY and CDR2 FYNNEI. The CDR3 region is CASSDAGQYGYTF. In DNA form, the CDR3 reads TGTGCCAGCAGTGACGCGGGGCAATATGGCTACACCTTC.

This chain links TRBV9 with TRBJ1-2, with D maybe TRBD1 (6 bases). The V gene's germline CDR1 is SGDLS and CDR2 YYNGEE. The V end lost 0 bases, the J end lost 3 bases, and 12 bases lay between the germline ends. This CDR3 has 15 residues. For the CDR3, the DNA is TGTGCCAGCAGCGTAGATGGGACATTTTACTATGGCTACACCTTC. Amino acids: CASSVDGTFYYGYTF. The full variable domain, its missing parts supplied by reference TRBV9 and TRBJ1-2, is DSGVTQTPKHLITATGQRVTLRCSPRSGDLSVYWYQQSLDQGLQFLIQYYNGEERAKGNILERFSAQQFPDLHSELNLSSLELGDSALYFCASSVDGTFYYGYTFGSGTRLTVV.

The V gene is TRBV5-6, the J gene TRBJ1-2; D might be TRBD1 (6 bases). This CDR3 is 17 amino acids long. Looked up from germline, CDR1 is SGHDT and CDR2 is YYEEEE. V was clipped by 2 bases and J by 5 bases, with 22 bases between them. Written as DNA, the CDR3 is TGTGCCAGCAGCTTTACAGGGAGTATTCGGTTATGGTATGGCTACACCTTC. Residues: CASSFTGSIRLWYGYTF.

The rearrangement joins TRBV13 to TRBJ2-1; TRBD2 is a possible D gene (6 bases). CDR3 length equals 16 residues. CDR1 is PRHDT and CDR2 is FYEKMQ in the germline V gene (reference sequence). V lost 0 bases and J 2 bases, leaving 11 bases between the germline ends. The DNA for the CDR3 is TGTGCCAGCAGCTTAGGGTCACTAGCCCCCTACAATGAGCAGTTCTTC. This gives the protein CASSLGSLAPYNEQFF. Supplemented by reference TRBV13 and TRBJ2-1, the full variable domain reads AAGVIQSPRHLIKEKRETATLKCYPIPRHDTVYWYQQGPGQDPQFLISFYEKMQSDKGSIPDRFSAQQFSDYHSELNMSSLELGDSALYFCASSLGSLAPYNEQFFGPGTRLTVL.

The rearrangement uses TRBV5-1 and TRBJ1-6; the match to TRBD1 covers 9 bases. Looked up from germline, CDR1 is SGHRS and CDR2 is YFSETQ. V gave up 3 bases and J gave up 10 bases; unmatched junction bases: 8. The CDR3 contains 15 residues. The CDR3 loop is CASSSDRGFDSPLHF. In DNA, the CDR3 is TGCGCCAGCAGCTCGGACAGGGGTTTTGACTCACCCCTCCACTTT.

This rearrangement joins TRBV5-1 to TRBJ1-1, with a weak D call TRBD1 (6 bases). CDR1 is SGHRS and CDR2 is YFSETQ in the germline V gene. Trimming cost V 4 bases and J 11 bases, with 21 bases left between them. The CDR3 consists of 14 residues. CDR3 DNA sequence: TGCGCCAGCAGCCCGACGGACAGCCATGAGTACGCTTTCTTT. This gives the protein CASSPTDSHEYAFF.

The chain recombines TRBV11-2 with TRBJ2-3; 10 bases line up with TRBD2. The CDR3 spans 15 residues. CDR1 and CDR2 (germline): SGHAT, FQNNGV. Trimming took 6 bases from V and 5 from J; bases not matched to a gene: 8. The CDR3 protein is CASSPSGRALDTQYF. For the CDR3, the DNA is TGTGCCAGCAGTCCCAGCGGGAGGGCCTTAGATACGCAGTATTTT.

The sample holds one count of this clone. The V call is TRBV18, the J call TRBJ1-1; 7 bases are shared with TRBD1. Germline lookup yields CDR1 KGHSH and CDR2 LQKENI. V shed 2 bases, J shed 1 base, and the junction held 10 bases outside the gene matches. CDR3 length: 17 residues. The CDR3 nucleotides read TGTGCCAGCTCACCAAACGAGGACAGGCCCCCGAACACTGAAGCTTTCTTT. It codes for CASSPNEDRPPNTEAFF.

The V gene is TRBV18, the J gene TRBJ1-5; D is uncertain. This CDR3 contains 13 residues. V was clipped by 2 bases and J by 6 bases, with 8 bases between them. Germline CDR1 is KGHSH and CDR2 is LQKENI. The CDR3 reads CASSPGSSQPQHF. The CDR3 bases are TGTGCCAGCTCACCAGGGTCTAGTCAGCCCCAGCATTTT.

The chain is built from TRBV7-3 and TRBJ2-5; D may be TRBD2 (7 bases). The CDR3 is 15 amino acids. With 3 bases removed from V and 5 bases from J, the gap between germline ends came to 16 bases. Germline CDR1 is SGHTA and CDR2 is FQGTGA. In DNA form, the CDR3 reads TGTGCCAGCAGCTTTAGAGGGGGGGCCCTCGAGACCCAGTACTTC. Amino acid sequence: CASSFRGGALETQYF.

As regards this clone: Other DNA sequences in the same sample also yield this CDR3. The gene calls are TRBV7-7 and TRBJ2-3; 8 bases align to TRBD1. The CDR3 is made up of 14 amino acids. Germline V gene sequence: CDR1 SSHAT, CDR2 FNYEAQ (reference sequence). V lost 2 bases to trimming and J lost 3 bases; unmatched junction nucleotides: 1. The CDR3 region is CASSLTGGTDTQYF. In DNA form, the CDR3 reads TGTGCCAGCAGCTTAACAGGGGGTACAGATACGCAGTATTTT.

This clone has a single count. J is TRBJ1-2 and V is TRBV7-2; a weak D match, TRBD1 (5 bases). V was cut by 1 base and J by 7 bases, with 16 bases left in between. Germline V gives CDR1 SGHTA, CDR2 FQGNSA. The CDR3 covers 15 residues. The CDR3 reads CASSLDTRGPFGYTF. CDR3 nucleotide sequence: TGTGCCAGCAGCTTAGATACAAGGGGCCCCTTTGGCTACACCTTC.

The rearrangement uses TRBV3-1 (or the pseudogene TRBV3-2) and TRBJ1-5; D is undetermined. Germline assignment: CDR1 LGHDT and CDR2 YNNKEL (reference sequence). With 1 base removed from V and 3 bases from J, the gap between germline ends came to 7 bases. The CDR3 spans 14 residues. The CDR3 region is CASSQGQNNQPQHF. Here the CDR3 DNA reads TGTGCCAGCAGCCAAGGTCAGAACAATCAGCCCCAGCATTTT.

The CDR3: CASSFGAAGVSSPLHF. The CDR3, as DNA: TGCGCCAGCAGCTTTGGGGCTGCGGGAGTTTCTTCACCCCTCCACTTT. This sequence joins TRBV5-1 and TRBJ1-6; TRBD1 is a possible D gene (5 bases). Trimming shortened V by 2 bases and J by 9 bases, and 18 bases separated the two germline ends. The CDR3 totals 16 residues. From germline, CDR1 is SGHRS and CDR2 YFSETQ.

The chain is built from TRBV30 and TRBJ2-1; 8 bases are a match to TRBD2. The V gene end was trimmed by 4 bases and the J gene end by 0 bases; junction bases not matched to a gene: 5. The length of the CDR3 is 15 residues. Germline lookup yields CDR1 GTSNPN and CDR2 SVGIG (reference sequence). The CDR3, as DNA: TGTGCCTGGAACCCACGGGGGGGCTCCTACAATGAGCAGTTCTTC. Amino acid sequence: CAWNPRGGSYNEQFF. Full variable domain (remainder filled in from reference TRBV30 and TRBJ2-1): SQTIHQWPATLVQPVGSPLSLECTVEGTSNPNLYWYRQAAGRGLQLLFYSVGIGQISSEVPQNLSASRPQDRQFILSSKKLLLSDSGFYLCAWNPRGGSYNEQFFGPGTRLTVL.